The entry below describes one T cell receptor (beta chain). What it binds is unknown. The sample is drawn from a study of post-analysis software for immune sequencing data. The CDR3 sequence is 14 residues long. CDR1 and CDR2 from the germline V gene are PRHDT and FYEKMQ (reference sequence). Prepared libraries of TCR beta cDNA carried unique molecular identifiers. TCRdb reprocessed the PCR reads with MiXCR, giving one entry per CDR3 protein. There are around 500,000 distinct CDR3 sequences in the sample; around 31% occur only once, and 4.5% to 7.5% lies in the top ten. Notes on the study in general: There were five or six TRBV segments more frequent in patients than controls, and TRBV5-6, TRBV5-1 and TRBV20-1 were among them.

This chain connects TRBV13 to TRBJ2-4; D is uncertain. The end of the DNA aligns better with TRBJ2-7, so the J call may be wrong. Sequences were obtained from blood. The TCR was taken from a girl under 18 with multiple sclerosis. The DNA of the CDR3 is TGTGCCAGCAGCTTAGGGTGGATAGGGTACGAGCAGTACTTC. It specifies CASSLGWIGYEQYF.